The TCR beta chain under discussion was sequenced for a study of siplizumab effects on memory and regulatory T cells. Germline CDR1 is SGHVS and CDR2 is FQNEAQ. The V gene lost 1 base and the J gene lost 6 bases, with 18 bases spanning the gap. This CDR3 is 16 amino acids long. Method: immunoSEQ multiplex PCR; TCRdb's copy keeps in-frame clones and lacks some. The sample has about 100,000 clones, approximately 94% seen once. Sequences were obtained from non-Treg CD4+ T cells sorted from blood. The clonotype was recovered from a human donor in good health. The V and J genes are TRBV7-8 and TRBJ1-1, with unresolved D. The CDR3 region is CASSLEGVVSVAEAFF. CDR3 nucleotide sequence: TGTGCCAGCAGCTTAGAGGGTGTAGTCTCTGTTGCTGAAGCTTTCTTT.